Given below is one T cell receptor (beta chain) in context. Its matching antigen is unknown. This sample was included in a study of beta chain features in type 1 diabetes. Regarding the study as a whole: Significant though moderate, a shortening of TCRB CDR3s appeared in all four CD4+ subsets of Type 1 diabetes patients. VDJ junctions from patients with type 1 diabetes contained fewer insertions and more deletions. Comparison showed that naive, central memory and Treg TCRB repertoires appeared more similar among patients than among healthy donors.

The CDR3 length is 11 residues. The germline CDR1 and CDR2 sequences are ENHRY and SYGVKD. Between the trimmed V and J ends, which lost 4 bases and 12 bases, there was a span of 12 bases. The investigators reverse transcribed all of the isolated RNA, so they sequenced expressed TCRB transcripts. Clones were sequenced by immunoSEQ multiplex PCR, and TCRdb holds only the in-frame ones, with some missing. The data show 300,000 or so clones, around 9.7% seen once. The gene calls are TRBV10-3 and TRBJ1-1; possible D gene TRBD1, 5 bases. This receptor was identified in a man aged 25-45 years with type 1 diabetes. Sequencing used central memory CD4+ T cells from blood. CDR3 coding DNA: TGTGCCATCAGTGTGGGGGACGTAACTTTCTTT. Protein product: CAISVGDVTFF.